This T cell receptor (beta chain) came from a study of cytomegalovirus exposure and HLA in healthy donors (dated by TCRdb to between 2016 and 2019). Notes on the research overall: An earlier analysis of a few hundred of the donors reported 276 Gb of sequence data and 117 million unique TCR beta sequences obtained from roughly 170 million T cells. In a later analysis, previously published TCR beta repertoires from 550 to 750 donors were re-analyzed and high-resolution HLA genotyping was added so that TCR occurrence patterns could be studied. A separate validation cohort of roughly 110 different subjects was used in addition to the 666-subject first cohort. The later analysis used no new phenotypic data to find candidate immune exposures, relying instead on TCR beta sequences and their occurrence across donors. An earlier analysis of roughly 600 of the donors used high-throughput TCR beta sequencing to judge whether each TCR beta V gene segment behaved as functional or pseudogenic. The study was designed to test whether signatures of past pathogen exposure could be identified by cataloging public T cell receptors. Both class I and class II loci were covered by HLA typing, at four-digit resolution. Donor age, sex, ethnicity and CMV serostatus were compiled alongside the repertoire data. Roughly five DR-DQ haplotypes were handled as single units for association and clustering because linkage in the cohort was strong. The number of donors typed differed by locus, with about 629-630 for A, B, C, DRB1 and DQB1, roughly 550 for DQA1, some 570 for DPA1, and approximately 470 for DPB1. Among the roughly 400 genotyped donors, around 79% belonged to the genetic ancestry cluster associated with self-reported Caucasian donors. An early release that covered around 590 HLA-typed donors contained approximately 300 gigabases of sequencing data and tens of millions of unique TCR sequences. The T cell repertoires of several hundred subjects were profiled by immunosequencing and related to cytomegalovirus serostatus. A later genetic analysis took genome-wide SNP genotypes for about 55% of the 666 donors and used that subset as a discovery cohort. Every discovery cohort repertoire had been produced on one sequencing platform. On average, about 200,000 unique TCR beta nucleotide sequences were sequenced per donor among 398 genotyped donors of the cohort, with around 19% of those sequences being non-productive. The study combined high-throughput TCR immunosequencing, statistical association of individual TCRs with disease status, and machine learning to predict cytomegalovirus infection status. Study-wide conclusions, independent of this receptor: The only immune exposure information available for the cohort was CMV serostatus. An association between a missense DCLRE1C variant and V-gene and J-gene trimming of TCR beta chains was found in a later genetic analysis and replicated in an independent cohort. According to a later genetic analysis, donors in an Asian-associated ancestry cluster had fewer N-insertions in productive TCRs than the approximately 700-donor mean. A later analysis found that TCR association rates varied across HLA loci, with DRB1 alleles showing the most associated TCRs and HLA-C alleles the fewest. A few of the identified cytomegalovirus-associated TCR beta chains were confirmed in vitro to be specific for cytomegalovirus antigens. Assigning TCR associations to individual alleles was difficult when HLA alleles, especially DR and DQ, strongly co-occurred. Linkage disequilibrium might explain the correlated functional status among segregating V segments, but an unknown experimental factor could not be excluded. The sequencing pipeline was judged likely to have produced a cluster of highly shared sequence variants as a technical artifact. In an earlier analysis of over 550 of the donors, most TCR beta V segments were observed in productive rearrangements about 87% or about 30% of the time, broadly matching IMGT annotations. In a later analysis, HLA-associated TCR beta chains were found to be more clonally expanded and to have lower generation probabilities than equally common non-associated chains. The 87-base-pair reads could not distinguish some IMGT-functional V segments, including TRBV6-2 and TRBV6-3, so those segments were excluded. A further reported finding was that TCR beta sequences accurately predicted the HLA-A and HLA-B alleles for most subjects in the first cohort. In both the original and validation cohorts, the classifier was reported to diagnose cytomegalovirus status with high specificity and sensitivity. A later analysis reported that several top co-occurrence clusters appeared linked to parvovirus B19, influenza, CMV and Epstein-Barr virus. This cohort had only TCR beta chains sequenced, and the lack of alpha or paired-chain data limited which features could be detected. While some public TCRs were present in many individuals, most TCR sequences turned up only very rarely across donors. The authors suggested that the approach could potentially be generalized to other disease states and immunological phenotypes. A later analysis associated about 17,000 TCR beta sequences with specific HLA alleles at a false discovery rate of 0.05. Because HLA typing was missing for some donors at each locus, association tests included only the typed subset. Presence/absence analyses assumed roughly uniform sequencing depth across donors, an assumption that may not hold. The study listed 150 to 200 TCR beta chains as associated with cytomegalovirus. Most CMV-associated TCR beta chains appeared to be HLA-restricted in a later analysis, and the HLA associations seemed to be driven largely by CMV exposure. Because counts were too low, around 18 rarely observed V segments, including chromosome 9 orphons, were left out of the earlier analysis of approximately 500 of the donors.

The cohort was made up of 666 healthy bone marrow donors. All cohort members were sampled while nominally healthy, although unrecorded immune exposures were likely present. The donor tested CMV seronegative, placing the donor among the 350 or so seronegative members of the cohort. A peripheral blood sample was provided by each donor, and peripheral blood mononuclear cells were used for TCR beta sequencing. Genomic DNA extraction from the blood cell samples was performed with the Qiagen DNeasy Blood Extraction Kit. Libraries were constructed by the immunoSEQ multiplex PCR assay. A mixture of 60 forward primers for TCR Vbeta segments and 13 reverse primers for TCR Jbeta segments was used in the multiplex PCR. Amplification of the CDR3 region of rearranged TCR beta genes was performed with a multiplex PCR assay on genomic DNA. The Illumina HiSeq System was used to sequence the amplified TCR beta libraries as 87-base-pair reads. The paper's data handling went like this. A later analysis tallied around 87 million unique TCR beta chains across the 666 repertoires, and about 10 million of those chains were shared by two or more donors. To remove PCR and sequencing errors, raw reads were error-corrected and collapsed into unique sequences using a nearest-neighbor algorithm that merged closely related sequences. To assign V, D and J gene segments, CDR3 sequences were aligned to IMGT reference sequences. For a sequence to be retained, a match of at least six nucleotides was required to both a V gene segment and a J gene segment. Rearrangements were called productive when the CDR3 lacked stop codons and stayed in frame with V and J; all others were non-productive. Following IMGT convention, CDR3 was defined as the stretch from the second conserved V-encoded cysteine to the conserved J-encoded phenylalanine. The earlier analysis of about 610 of the donors excluded any sequence lacking an unambiguous match to a single V gene segment. An earlier analysis of approximately 590 of the donors called V segments functional above 56.7% productive rearrangements and segregating when the between-donor standard deviation exceeded 5%. A statistical classification framework was built for diagnosing cytomegalovirus status from the catalog of TCR beta chain sequences. In a later analysis, V and J genes were assigned by comparing TCR nucleotide sequences against IMGT/GENE-DB human TR gene sequences. A later analysis assigned CDR3 sequences and most-parsimonious VDJ recombination scenarios with the TCRdist pipeline. A later analysis defined each TCR beta chain by its CDR3 amino acid sequence plus V-gene family, and excluded reads lacking a unique V-gene family. In a later analysis, 450 to 600 highly shared, low-generation-probability nucleotide sequences were removed to address suspected cross-contamination and a sequencing artifact. In a later analysis, a clonal expansion index was calculated for each public chain from normalized within-repertoire ranks of inferred template counts. Generation probabilities in a later analysis came from a VDJ recombination model fitted to out-of-frame rearrangements, and those results were checked against IGoR. A later analysis scored TCR-TCR, TCR-HLA and TCR-CMV co-occurrence with hypergeometric tests, applying a repertoire-size bias correction to TCR pairs. In a later analysis, false discovery rates were estimated by permuting HLA or CMV assignments 20 times. In a later analysis, co-occurring TCRs were grouped using DBSCAN, with TCRdist sequence similarity added in when clustering inside HLA-allele-positive subsets. Repertoires with fewer than 30,000 or more than 120,000 public chains were left out of co-occurrence clustering, as were four to six repertoires with anomalous nucleotide sharing. The table was pulled from immuneACCESS by TCRdb, which kept in-frame rearrangements only. Such tables lose some clones; where checked, under half of the loss comes from unresolved V genes, and the rest has no known cause. The V and J calls and clone size come from that table; D and trimming were worked out from the DNA. The table kept for this sample lists about 140,000 clones. The top ten hold 2.7% of the sample.

V drops 6 bases and J drops 4 bases, leaving 9 bases in between. The CDR1 and CDR2 encoded by the germline V gene (reference sequence) are LNHDA and SQIVND. The CDR3 spans 12 residues, from the cysteine through the phenylalanine. The read is trimmed to its CDR3 DNA, 36 bases read in frame from base 1. Turning to this clone: Its antigen has not been determined.

Sequenced: PBMCs. The rearrangement joined TRBV19 to TRBJ1-2; a tentative D match to TRBD1 spans 5 bases. The origin of this receptor is a man in his forties in good health and CMV-seronegative. The sequenced DNA: TGTGCCAGTAGAGGAGACAGCTATGGCTACACCTTC. The resulting protein is CASRGDSYGYTF.